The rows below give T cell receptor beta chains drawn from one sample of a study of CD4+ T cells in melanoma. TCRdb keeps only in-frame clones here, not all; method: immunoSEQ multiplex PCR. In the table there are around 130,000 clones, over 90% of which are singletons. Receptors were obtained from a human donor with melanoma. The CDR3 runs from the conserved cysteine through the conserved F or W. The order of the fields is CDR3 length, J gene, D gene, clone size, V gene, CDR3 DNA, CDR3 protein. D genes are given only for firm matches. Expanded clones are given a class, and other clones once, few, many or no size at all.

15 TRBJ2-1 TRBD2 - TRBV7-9 TGTGCCAGCAGCAATCTAGCGGTCTCCTACAATGAGCAGTTCTTC CASSNLAVSYNEQFF
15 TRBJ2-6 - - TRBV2 TGTGCCAGCAGGTTCGGTAACTCTGGGGCCAACGTCCTGACTTTC CASRFGNSGANVLTF
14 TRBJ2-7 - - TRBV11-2 TGTGCCAGCAGCGTTAACTGGATGGGCCCGGAGCAGTACTTC CASSVNWMGPEQYF
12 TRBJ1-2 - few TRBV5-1 TGCGCCAGCAGCTTGGACGCGGACGGCTACACCTTC CASSLDADGYTF
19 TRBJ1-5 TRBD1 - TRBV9 TGTGCCAGCAGCGTAGTAAGGACAGGGGACGGTAAGGGCAATCAGCCCCAGCATTTT CASSVVRTGDGKGNQPQHF
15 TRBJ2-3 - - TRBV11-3 TGTGCCAGCAGCCGAGGCCTCAAGAGCACAGATACGCAGTATTTT CASSRGLKSTDTQYF
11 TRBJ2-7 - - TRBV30 TGTGCCTGGAGTTCGGGGGACGAGCAGTACTTC CAWSSGDEQYF
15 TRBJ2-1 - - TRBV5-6 TGTGCCAGCAGCTTGGTTCTAGTCCTTAAGGATGAGCAGTTCTTC CASSLVLVLKDEQFF
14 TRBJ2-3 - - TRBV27 TGTGCCAGCAGAGTTGGGGGGCAGGCAGATACGCAGTATTTT CASRVGGQADTQYF
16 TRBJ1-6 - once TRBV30 TGTGCCTTCCTAGCCGCGGGGAGCTCCTATAATTCACCCCTCCACTTT CAFLAAGSSYNSPLHF
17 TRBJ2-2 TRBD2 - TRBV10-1 TGCGCCAGCAGTGAGTTAGCGGGGGCCTCGAACACCGGGGAGCTGTTTTTT CASSELAGASNTGELFF
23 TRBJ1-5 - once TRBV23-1 TGCGCCAGCAGTCAATCAAGGCAGCGGCCGGTAGGCCCCTCAAATTATAGCAATCAGCCCCAGCATTTT CASSQSRQRPVGPSNYSNQPQHF
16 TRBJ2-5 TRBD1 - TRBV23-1 TGCGCCAGCAGTCATAAGGGACAGGGAGGACAAGAGACCCAGTACTTC CASSHKGQGGQETQYF
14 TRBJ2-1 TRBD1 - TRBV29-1 TGCAGCGTTGATGAAGGACAGGGGTTGAATGAGCAGTTCTTC CSVDEGQGLNEQFF
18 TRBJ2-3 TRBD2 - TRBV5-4 TGTGCCAGCAGCCCGGGGACTAGCGGGGGGGCCGGGGCAGATACGCAGTATTTT CASSPGTSGGAGADTQYF
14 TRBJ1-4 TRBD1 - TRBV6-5 TGTGCCAGCAGCTATGACAGGGGGGATGAAAAACTGTTTTTT CASSYDRGDEKLFF
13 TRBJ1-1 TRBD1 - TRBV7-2 TGTGCCAGCAGCCCCGGGACAGAGACTGAAGCTTTCTTT CASSPGTETEAFF
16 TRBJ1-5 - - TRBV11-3 TGTGCCAGCAGCTTTCGGGGGCATCATAGCAATCAGCCCCAGCATTTT CASSFRGHHSNQPQHF
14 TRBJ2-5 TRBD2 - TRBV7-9 TGTGCCAGCAGCTTCACCCTAGCGGGGGAGACCCAGTACTTC CASSFTLAGETQYF
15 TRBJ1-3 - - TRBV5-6 TGTGCCAGCAGCTCTCTGCAGGTTATAGGAAACACCATATATTTT CASSSLQVIGNTIYF
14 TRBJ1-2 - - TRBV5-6 TGTGCCAGCCGGCCATGGGGGGCCGGCTATGGCTACACCTTC CASRPWGAGYGYTF
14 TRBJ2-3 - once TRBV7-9 TGTGCCAGCACTCCAGACAGGTTCACAGATACGCAGTATTTT CASTPDRFTDTQYF
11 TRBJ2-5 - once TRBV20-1 TGCAGTGCTTTCGACCACCGGGCCCAGTACTTC CSAFDHRAQYF
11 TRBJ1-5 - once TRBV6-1 TGTGCCAGCAGGGATAATCAGCCCCAGCATTTT CASRDNQPQHF
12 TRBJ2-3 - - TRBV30 TGTGCCTGGACCAGAGGGACAGATACGCAGTATTTT CAWTRGTDTQYF
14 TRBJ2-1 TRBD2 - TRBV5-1 TGCGCCAGCAGCCAAACTAGCGGGGGGGCGAAGCAGTTCTTC CASSQTSGGAKQFF
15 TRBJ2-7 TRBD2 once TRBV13 TGTGCCAGCAGCGTTAGCGGGGGACTATCCTACGAGCAGTACTTC CASSVSGGLSYEQYF
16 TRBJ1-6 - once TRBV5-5 TGTGCCAGCAGCTTGTTCACAGGGCAGTATAATTCACCCCTCCACTTT CASSLFTGQYNSPLHF
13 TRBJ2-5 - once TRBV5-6 TGTGCCAGCAGCCCTGGGAGCTTAGGGACCCAGTACTTC CASSPGSLGTQYF
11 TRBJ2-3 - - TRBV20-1 TGCAGTGCCAGCCACCGGGATACGCAGTATTTT CSASHRDTQYF
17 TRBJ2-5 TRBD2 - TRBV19 TGTGCCAGTAGTCAGCCTCTAGCGGGGGTCCCCCATCGGGCCCAGTACTTC CASSQPLAGVPHRAQYF
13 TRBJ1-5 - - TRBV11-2 TGTGCCAGCAGCTTAGATCCAGGGAAGCCCCAGCATTTT CASSLDPGKPQHF
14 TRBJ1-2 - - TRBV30 TGTGCCTGGGGTGGCTGGGGGGAAACGGGCGGCTACACCTTC CAWGGWGETGGYTF
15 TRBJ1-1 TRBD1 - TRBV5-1 TGCGCCAGCAGCTTGCAGACGGGACAGGGGACTGAAGCTTTCTTT CASSLQTGQGTEAFF
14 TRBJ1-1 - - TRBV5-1 TGCGCCAGCAGCTTGGGAGGCGGTAACACTGAAGCTTTCTTT CASSLGGGNTEAFF
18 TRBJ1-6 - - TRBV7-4 TGTGCCAGCAGCCTAACCCTGCCCCCCAGGAAACTTAATTCACCCCTCCACTTT CASSLTLPPRKLNSPLHF
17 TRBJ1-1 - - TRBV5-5 TGTGCCAGCAGCTGGGATTATCAGGTTACTCAGAACACTGAAGCTTTCTTT CASSWDYQVTQNTEAFF
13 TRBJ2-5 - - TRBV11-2 TGTGCCAGCAGCGGGGGTCTCCAAGAGACCCAGTACTTC CASSGGLQETQYF
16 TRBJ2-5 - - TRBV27 TGTGCCAGCAGGAGGCGGGGAGACAATTACCAAGAGACCCAGTACTTC CASRRRGDNYQETQYF
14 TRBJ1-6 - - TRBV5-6 TGTGCCAGCAGCTTTAGGAGCAGAGGACCACCCCTCCACTTT CASSFRSRGPPLHF
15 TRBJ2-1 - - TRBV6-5 TGTGCCAGCAGTTACGGGCTCCCGACTTACAATGAGCAGTTCTTC CASSYGLPTYNEQFF
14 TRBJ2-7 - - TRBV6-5 TGTGCCAGCAGTTACTCGTTAGGGAGTTACGAGCAGTACTTC CASSYSLGSYEQYF
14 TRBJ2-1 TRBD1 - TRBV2 TGTGCCACCAAGGGGGACAGGGACTTGAATGAGCAGTTCTTC CATKGDRDLNEQFF
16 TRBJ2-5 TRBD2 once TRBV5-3 TGTGCCAGAAGCTCACCGGGACTAGCGGGGGGCTCGAGGCAGTACTTC CARSSPGLAGGSRQYF
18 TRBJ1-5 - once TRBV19 TGTGCCAGTAGTATTCTCCCCACCGGGACGGAGAGTCATCAGCCCCAGCATTTT CASSILPTGTESHQPQHF
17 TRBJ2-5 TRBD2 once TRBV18 TGTGCCAGCTCATCAAATACGGGACTAGCGGGACAAGAGACCCAGTACTTC CASSSNTGLAGQETQYF
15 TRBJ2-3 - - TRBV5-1 TGCGCCAGCAGCACCCGGGACTTCAACACAGATACGCAGTATTTT CASSTRDFNTDTQYF
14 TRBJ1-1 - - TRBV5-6 TGTGCCAGCAGCTTCCTGTCTCAGGGAGGTGAAGCTTTCTTT CASSFLSQGGEAFF
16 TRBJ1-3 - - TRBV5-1 TGCGCCAGCAGCTCCCACCTGGTGAACTCTGGAAACACCATATATTTT CASSSHLVNSGNTIYF
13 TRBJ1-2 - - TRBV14 TGTGCCAGCAGCGCGACACGGACCTATGGCTACACCTTC CASSATRTYGYTF
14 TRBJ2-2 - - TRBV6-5 TGTGCCAGCCCCGCGGGGCTAGACACCGGGGAGCTGTTTTTT CASPAGLDTGELFF
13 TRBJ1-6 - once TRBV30 TGTGCTGAGCGTCGATCCTATAATTCACCCCTCCACTTT CAERRSYNSPLHF
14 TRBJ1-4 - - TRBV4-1 TGCGCCAGCAGCCAAGAGGGGTTGGGTGAAAAACTGTTTTTT CASSQEGLGEKLFF
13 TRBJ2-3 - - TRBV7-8 TGTGCCAGCAGCAGCCCCAGGGGAGATACGCAGTATTTT CASSSPRGDTQYF